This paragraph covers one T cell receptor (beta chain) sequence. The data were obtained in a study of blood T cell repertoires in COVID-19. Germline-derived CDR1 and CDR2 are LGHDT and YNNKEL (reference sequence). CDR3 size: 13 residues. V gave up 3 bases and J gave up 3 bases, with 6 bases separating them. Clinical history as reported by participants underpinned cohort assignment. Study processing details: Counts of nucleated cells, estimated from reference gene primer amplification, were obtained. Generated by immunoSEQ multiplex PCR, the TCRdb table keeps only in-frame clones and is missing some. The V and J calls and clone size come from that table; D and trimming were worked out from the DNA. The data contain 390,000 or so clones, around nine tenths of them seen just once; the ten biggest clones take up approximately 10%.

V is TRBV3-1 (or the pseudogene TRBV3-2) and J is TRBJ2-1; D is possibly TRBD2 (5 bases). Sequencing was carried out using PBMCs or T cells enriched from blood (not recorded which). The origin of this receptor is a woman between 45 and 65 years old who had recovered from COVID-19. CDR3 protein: CASSHGVYNEQFF. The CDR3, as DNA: TGTGCCAGCAGCCACGGGGTCTACAATGAGCAGTTCTTC.